This T cell receptor beta chain was found in a study of T cells after yellow fever vaccination. The germline V gene encodes CDR1 SNHLY and CDR2 FYNNEI. This CDR3 comprises 11 residues. Trimming removed 4 bases from V and 8 bases from J, with 6 bases in between. MiXCR, run by TCRdb on the 5' RACE reads, gives a single entry per CDR3 protein. The data show 90,000 to 150,000 distinct CDR3 sequences, about 7% seen once. This clonotype was picked up many times. The V gene is TRBV2, the J gene TRBJ2-1; D not resolved. This clonotype was obtained from a man between 18 and 35 years old who received the YFV17D yellow fever vaccine. The sample was CD4+ T cells sorted from PBMCs, taken 45 days after the first yellow fever vaccination. CDR3 region: CASSGVDEQFF. The CDR3 nucleotides read TGTGCCAGCAGTGGAGTAGATGAGCAGTTCTTC. The complete variable domain, with remaining parts taken from reference TRBV2 and TRBJ2-1, reads EPEVTQTPSHQVTQMGQEVILRCVPISNHLYFYWYRQILGQKVEFLVSFYNNEISEKSEIFDDQFSVERPDGSNFTLKIRSTKLEDSAMYFCASSGVDEQFFGPGTRLTVL.